This entry features one TCR beta chain sequence. Germline loops: CDR1 LGHNA, CDR2 YNFKEQ. V shed 2 bases and J shed 4 bases, with 6 bases lying between them. This CDR3 has 13 residues. The data derive from a study of blood T cells in healthy people across ages. Sample-barcoded 5' priming and a J-beta primer mix drove a second PCR of roughly 7 to 11 cycles. Using its own MiXCR run on the 5' RACE reads, TCRdb lists one record per CDR3 protein. This table holds 1.5 million to 2 million distinct CDR3 sequences, approximately 39% found once. This chain uses TRBV4-2 with TRBJ1-5; tentative D call: TRBD1 (5 bases). Sequencing was performed on blood. The TCR was taken from a human donor in good health. The DNA for the CDR3 is TGTGCCAGCAGCCAACACAGGAATCAGCCCCAGCATTTT. It is translated as CASSQHRNQPQHF.